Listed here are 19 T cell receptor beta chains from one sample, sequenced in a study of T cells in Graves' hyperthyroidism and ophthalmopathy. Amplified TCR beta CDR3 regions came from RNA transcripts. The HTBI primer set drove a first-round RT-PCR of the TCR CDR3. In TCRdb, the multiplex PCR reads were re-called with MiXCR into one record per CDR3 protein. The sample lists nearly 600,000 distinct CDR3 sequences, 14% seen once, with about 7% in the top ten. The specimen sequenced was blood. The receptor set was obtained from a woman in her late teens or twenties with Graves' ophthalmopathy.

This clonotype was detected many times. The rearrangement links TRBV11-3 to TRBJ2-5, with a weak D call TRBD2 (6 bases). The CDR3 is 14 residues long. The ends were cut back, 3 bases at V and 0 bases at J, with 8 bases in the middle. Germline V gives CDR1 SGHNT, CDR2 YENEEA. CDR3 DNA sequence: TGTGCCAGCAGCTTTTCGGGGGACCAAGAGACCCAGTACTTC. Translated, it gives CASSFSGDQETQYF.

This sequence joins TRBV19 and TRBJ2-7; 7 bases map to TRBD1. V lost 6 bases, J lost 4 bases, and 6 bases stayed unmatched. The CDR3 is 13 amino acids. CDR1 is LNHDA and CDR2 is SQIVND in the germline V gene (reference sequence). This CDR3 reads CASRRRQGYEQYF. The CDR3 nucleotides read TGTGCCAGTAGGCGCCGACAGGGTTACGAGCAGTACTTC.

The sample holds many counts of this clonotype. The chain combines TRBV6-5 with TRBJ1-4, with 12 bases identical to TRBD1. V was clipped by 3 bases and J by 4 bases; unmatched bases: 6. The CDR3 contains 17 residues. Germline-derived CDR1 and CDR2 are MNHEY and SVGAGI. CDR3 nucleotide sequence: TGTGCCAGCAGTTATAGGGGACAGGGGGCCCTTAATGAAAAACTGTTTTTT. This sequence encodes CASSYRGQGALNEKLFF.

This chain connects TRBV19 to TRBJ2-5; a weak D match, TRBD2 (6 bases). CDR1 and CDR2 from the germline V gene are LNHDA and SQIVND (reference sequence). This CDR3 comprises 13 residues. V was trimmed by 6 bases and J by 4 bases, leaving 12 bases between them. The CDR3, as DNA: TGTGCCAGTAGCCCAACAGCGGGAGAGACCCAGTACTTC. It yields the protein CASSPTAGETQYF.

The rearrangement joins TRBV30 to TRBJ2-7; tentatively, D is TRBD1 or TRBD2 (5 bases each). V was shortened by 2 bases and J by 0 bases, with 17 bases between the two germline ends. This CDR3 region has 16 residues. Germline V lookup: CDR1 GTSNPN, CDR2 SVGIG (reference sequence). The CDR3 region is CAWSTSYGDHSYEQYF. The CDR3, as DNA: TGTGCCTGGAGTACCTCCTACGGGGACCACTCCTACGAGCAGTACTTC.

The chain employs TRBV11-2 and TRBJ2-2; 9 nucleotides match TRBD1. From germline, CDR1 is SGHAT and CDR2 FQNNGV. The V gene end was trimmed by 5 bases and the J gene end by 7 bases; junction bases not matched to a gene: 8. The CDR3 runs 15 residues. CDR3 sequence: CASSSYRGQGGELFF. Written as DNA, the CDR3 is TGTGCCAGCAGCAGCTACAGGGGGCAGGGCGGGGAGCTGTTTTTT.

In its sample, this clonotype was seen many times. The CDR3, as DNA: TGTGCCAGCAGTGCATGGAGCTCCTACAATGAGCAGTTCTTC. Encoded protein: CASSAWSSYNEQFF. The chain carries TRBV2 and TRBJ2-1, with D hard to call. This CDR3 has 14 amino acids. Trimming took 4 bases from V and 0 from J, leaving 7 bases between them. Germline CDR1 SNHLY, CDR2 FYNNEI.

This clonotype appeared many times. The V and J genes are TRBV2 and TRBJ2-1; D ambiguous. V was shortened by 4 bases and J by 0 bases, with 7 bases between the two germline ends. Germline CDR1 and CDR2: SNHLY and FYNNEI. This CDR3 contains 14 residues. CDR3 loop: CASSGSVSYNEQFF. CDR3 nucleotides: TGTGCCAGCAGTGGGTCGGTCTCCTACAATGAGCAGTTCTTC.

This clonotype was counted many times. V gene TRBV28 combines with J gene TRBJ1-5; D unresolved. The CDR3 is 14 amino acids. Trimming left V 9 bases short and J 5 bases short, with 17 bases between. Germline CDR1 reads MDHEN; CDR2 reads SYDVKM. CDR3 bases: TGTGCCAGTAGCCAGTCCACCCGTTATCAGCCCCAGCATTTT. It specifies CASSQSTRYQPQHF.

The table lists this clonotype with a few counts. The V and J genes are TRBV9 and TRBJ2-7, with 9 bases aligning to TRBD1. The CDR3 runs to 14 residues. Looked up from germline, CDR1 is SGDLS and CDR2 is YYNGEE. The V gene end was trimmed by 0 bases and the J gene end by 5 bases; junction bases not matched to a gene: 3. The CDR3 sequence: CASSVGDRGDEQYF. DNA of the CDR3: TGTGCCAGCAGCGTAGGAGACAGGGGGGACGAGCAGTACTTC. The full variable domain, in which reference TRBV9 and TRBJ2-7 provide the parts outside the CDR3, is DSGVTQTPKHLITATGQRVTLRCSPRSGDLSVYWYQQSLDQGLQFLIQYYNGEERAKGNILERFSAQQFPDLHSELNLSSLELGDSALYFCASSVGDRGDEQYFGPGTRLTVT.

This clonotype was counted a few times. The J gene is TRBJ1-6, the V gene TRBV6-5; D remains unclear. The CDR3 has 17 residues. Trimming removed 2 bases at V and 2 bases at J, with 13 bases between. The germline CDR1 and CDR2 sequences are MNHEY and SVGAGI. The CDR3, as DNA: TGTGCCAGCAGTTACGTTGATGGGGTCGCCTATAATTCACCCCTCCACTTT. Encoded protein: CASSYVDGVAYNSPLHF.

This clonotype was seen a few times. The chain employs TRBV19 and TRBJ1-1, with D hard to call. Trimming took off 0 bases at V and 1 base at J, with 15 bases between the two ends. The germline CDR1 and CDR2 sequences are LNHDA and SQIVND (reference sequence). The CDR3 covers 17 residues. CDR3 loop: CASSIDRSTRPNTEAFF. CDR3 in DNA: TGTGCCAGTAGTATAGATCGGTCGACAAGGCCGAACACTGAAGCTTTCTTT.

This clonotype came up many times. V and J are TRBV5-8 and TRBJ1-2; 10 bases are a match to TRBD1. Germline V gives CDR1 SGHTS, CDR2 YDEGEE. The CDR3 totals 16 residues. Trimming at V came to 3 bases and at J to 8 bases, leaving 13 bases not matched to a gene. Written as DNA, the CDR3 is TGTGCCAGCAGCTGGCGTTGGCTGACAGGGGGCGGCGGCTACACCTTC. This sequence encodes CASSWRWLTGGGGYTF.

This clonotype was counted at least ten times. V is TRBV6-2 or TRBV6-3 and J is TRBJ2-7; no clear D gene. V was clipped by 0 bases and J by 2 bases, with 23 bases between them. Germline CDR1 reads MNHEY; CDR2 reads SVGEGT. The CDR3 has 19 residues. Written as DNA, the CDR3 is TGTGCCAGCAGTTACTCGAACCATTATACCCGGAACATTCCCTACGAGCAGTACTTC. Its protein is CASSYSNHYTRNIPYEQYF.

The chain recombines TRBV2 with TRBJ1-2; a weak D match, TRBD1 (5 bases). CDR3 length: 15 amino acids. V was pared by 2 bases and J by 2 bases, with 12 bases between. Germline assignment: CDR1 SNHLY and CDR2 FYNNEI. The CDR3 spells CASSERQTLNYGYTF. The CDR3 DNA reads TGTGCCAGCAGTGAAAGACAGACACTGAACTATGGCTACACCTTC.

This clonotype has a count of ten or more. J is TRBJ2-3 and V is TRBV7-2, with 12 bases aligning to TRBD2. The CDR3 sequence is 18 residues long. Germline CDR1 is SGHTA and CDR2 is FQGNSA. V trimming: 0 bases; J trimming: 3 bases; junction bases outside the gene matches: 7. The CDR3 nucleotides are TGTGCCAGCAGCTTAGCCCTAGCGGGAGGGCCTGGGACAGATACGCAGTATTTT. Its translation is CASSLALAGGPGTDTQYF.

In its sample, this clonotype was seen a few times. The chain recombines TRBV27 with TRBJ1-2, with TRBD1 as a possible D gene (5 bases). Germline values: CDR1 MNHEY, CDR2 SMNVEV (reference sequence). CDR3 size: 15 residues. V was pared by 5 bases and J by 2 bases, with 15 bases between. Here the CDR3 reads CASSHRQFLNYGYTF. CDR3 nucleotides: TGTGCCAGCAGTCATCGACAGTTCTTAAACTATGGCTACACCTTC.

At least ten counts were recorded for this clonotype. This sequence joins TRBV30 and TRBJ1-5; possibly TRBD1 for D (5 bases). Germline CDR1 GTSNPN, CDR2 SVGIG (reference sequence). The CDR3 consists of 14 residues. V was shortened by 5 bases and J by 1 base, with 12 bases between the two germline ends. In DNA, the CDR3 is TGTGCCTGGGCAAAAGGGGCGAGCAATCAGCCCCAGCATTTT. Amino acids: CAWAKGASNQPQHF. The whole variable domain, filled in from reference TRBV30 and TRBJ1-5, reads SQTIHQWPATLVQPVGSPLSLECTVEGTSNPNLYWYRQAAGRGLQLLFYSVGIGQISSEVPQNLSASRPQDRQFILSSKKLLLSDSGFYLCAWAKGASNQPQHFGDGTRLSIL.

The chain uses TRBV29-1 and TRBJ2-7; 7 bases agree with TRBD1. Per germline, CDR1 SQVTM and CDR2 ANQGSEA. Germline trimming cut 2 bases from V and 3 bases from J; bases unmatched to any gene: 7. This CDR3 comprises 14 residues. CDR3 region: CSVEFRTGHYEQYF. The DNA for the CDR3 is TGCAGCGTTGAATTCAGGACAGGACACTACGAGCAGTACTTC.